This TCR beta chain was captured in a study of control samples from healthy donors and cancer patients (dated by TCRdb to between 2020 and 2021). On this clone: Which antigen it targets is not known. The sample holds no much larger clone one base away, and base qualities are not on file.

The method behind the library was the immunoSEQ multiplex PCR assay. This is the immuneACCESS table as TCRdb keeps it, with only in-frame sequences that have V and J called. A part of the clones is gone; compared with another copy, unresolved V genes explain less than half, and the rest is unexplained. Here the sample has about 170,000 clones; just over 90% occur a single time. In total, the top ten clones hold roughly 4.3% of the sample. V is cut by 2 bases and J by 7 bases, and the space between the germline ends is 15 bases. CDR1 and CDR2 were assigned from the germline V gene (reference sequence) as GTSNPN and SVGIG. CDR3 length: 15 amino acids, cysteine to phenylalanine. The entry retains the CDR3 DNA only, 45 bases that are in frame from base 1.

Sequencing input: blood. The receptor comes from an older woman in good health. The V and J genes are TRBV30 and TRBJ1-6; TRBD1 is perhaps the D gene, given 5 matching bases. The DNA sequence is given as TGTGCCTGGAGTCCAACCGGGACTGGGAATTCACCCCTCCACTTT. Translated, this is CAWSPTGTGNSPLHF.